This entry lists 3 T cell receptor beta chains sequenced from one sample in a study of blood T cell repertoires in COVID-19. Assay used: immunoSEQ multiplex PCR; TCRdb lists only in-frame clones, some missing. The sample lists about 38,000 clones, 70% to 90% occurring once. Material for sequencing was peripheral blood. These TCRs come from a man in his fifties with active COVID-19.

J is TRBJ1-2 and V is TRBV6-5; 10 nucleotides agree with TRBD1. With V trimmed by 6 bases and J by 6 bases, 10 bases remained unmatched. CDR3 length: 15 residues. Per the germline V gene, CDR1 is MNHEY and CDR2 is SVGAGI. The CDR3 coding sequence is TGTGCCAGCAGGGGACTCGGACAGGGGGTCAATGGCTACACCTTC. Residues: CASRGLGQGVNGYTF.

The chain employs TRBV9 and TRBJ1-1; D gene ambiguous. CDR3 size: 14 residues. Germline assignment: CDR1 SGDLS and CDR2 YYNGEE. V was pared by 0 bases and J by 2 bases, with 8 bases between. CDR3 nucleotide sequence: TGTGCCAGCAGCGTAGGTCAGTCCAACACTGAAGCTTTCTTT. This translates into CASSVGQSNTEAFF.

This rearrangement joins TRBV9 to TRBJ2-5, with 7 nucleotides matching TRBD1. Germline trimming cut 3 bases from V and 1 base from J; bases unmatched to any gene: 9. Germline CDR1 and CDR2: SGDLS and YYNGEE. The CDR3 is 16 residues long. CDR3 sequence (DNA): TGTGCCAGCAGCGCCTCCTTACAGGGGCTCCAAGAGACCCAGTACTTC. It codes for CASSASLQGLQETQYF.